Sequencing of this TCR beta chain was carried out in a study of neurological immune-mediated disorders. The time point here: longitudinal time-point 1 (baseline). This clonotype was seen repeatedly, ten times or more. CDR3 length: 14 residues. Looked up from germline, CDR1 is SEHNR and CDR2 is FQNEAQ (reference sequence). Trimming cost V 2 bases and J 2 bases, with 7 bases left between them. Synthesis of cDNA used 5'RACE (with 10-nucleotide random UMIs). In TCRdb, the 5' RACE reads were re-called with MiXCR into one record per CDR3 protein. The sample has roughly 75,000 distinct CDR3 sequences; roughly 15% are singletons.

The clonotype was recovered from a female donor with HTLV-1-associated myelopathy (HAM/TSP). The rearrangement uses TRBV7-9 and TRBJ2-1, with D maybe TRBD2 (5 bases). Input material: PBMCs. The CDR3 coding sequence is TGTGCCAGCAGCTTATCCGGGGCCTACAATGAGCAGTTCTTC. Its protein product is CASSLSGAYNEQFF.